The TCR beta chain under discussion was sequenced for a study of T cell repertoires in cytomegalovirus infection. In the study overall: An indication of both CMV infection and matching HLA type came from public TCR beta signatures.

TCRdb re-called the reads through MiXCR, storing one row per CDR3 protein. This sample has approximately 290,000 distinct CDR3 sequences, with 25% found just once. Whole-study results and caveats: Across the ex vivo response, the dominant clonotypes were HLA-C-restricted CMV-specific TCR beta clonotypes. The cumulative frequency of public TCR beta families identified carriers of CMV plus the relevant HLA.

Remarks on this clonotype: Antigen unknown.

This clonotype was sampled from a human donor in good health (CMV status not recorded). Some clones in this sample may be carry-over from other donors' samples. The specimen sequenced was PBMCs.

The CDR3: CASSPFQIYQETQYF. The CDR3 DNA is TGCGCCAGCAGCCCTTTCCAGATTTACCAAGAGACCCAGTACTTC. This chain connects TRBV5-1 to TRBJ2-5; D gene uncertain. The V end lost 4 bases, the J end lost 0 bases, and 13 bases lay between the germline ends. CDR1 and CDR2 from the germline V gene are SGHRS and YFSETQ. The CDR3 length is 15 residues.